These 27 T cell receptor beta chains originate from one sample sequenced in a study of Ad26.COV2.S vaccination and SARS-CoV-2 variants. Assay: immunoSEQ multiplex PCR; the TCRdb copy retains only in-frame clones and omits some. The sample holds over 110,000 clones, 70% to 90% seen once. The material sequenced was peripheral blood, taken after recovery from COVID-19. All receptors come from a human donor who had recovered from COVID-19.

The chain has TRBV4-1 and TRBJ2-5; D is unresolved. Trimming removed 6 bases from V and 4 bases from J, with 15 bases in between. The CDR3 contains 14 residues. Germline values: CDR1 MGHRA, CDR2 YSYEKL. The CDR3 sequence is CASRLGRHTETQYF. In nucleotides, the CDR3 is TGCGCCAGCAGATTGGGCAGGCACACAGAGACCCAGTACTTC.

This rearrangement joins TRBV27 to TRBJ2-7, with a possible D match to TRBD2 (6 bases). CDR1 is MNHEY, CDR2 SMNVEV, per germline (reference sequence). The CDR3 consists of 12 residues. V was pared by 3 bases and J by 6 bases, with 9 bases between. This chain's CDR3 is CASSFLGGEQYF. The CDR3 nucleotides read TGTGCCAGCAGTTTTTTGGGGGGCGAGCAGTACTTC.

V and J are TRBV9 and TRBJ2-3; 12 nucleotides agree with TRBD2. The CDR3 totals 19 residues. CDR1 SGDLS and CDR2 YYNGEE come from the germline V gene. The junction had 14 bases not matched to a gene; V was cut back by 0 bases and J by 6 bases. This CDR3 is CASSVDGWEASGGEDTQYF. CDR3 nucleotide sequence: TGTGCCAGCAGCGTAGATGGCTGGGAGGCTAGCGGGGGGGAGGATACGCAGTATTTT.

The V call is TRBV4-1, the J call TRBJ2-3; 8 nucleotides match TRBD1. The CDR3 sequence is 15 residues long. The junction had 5 bases not matched to a gene; V was cut back by 4 bases and J by 2 bases. Per germline, CDR1 MGHRA and CDR2 YSYEKL. The CDR3 region is CASSRGQDYTDTQYF. The CDR3 DNA reads as TGCGCCAGCAGCCGGGGACAGGACTACACAGATACGCAGTATTTT.

The chain is built from TRBV28 and TRBJ1-1; TRBD1 matches at 7 bases. Germline V CDR1 and CDR2: MDHEN, SYDVKM. After removal of 6 bases from V and 0 bases from J, the junction contained 4 bases not matched to a gene. The CDR3 is 14 residues long. The CDR3: CASSPTGMNTEAFF. DNA of the CDR3: TGTGCCAGCAGCCCGACAGGGATGAACACTGAAGCTTTCTTT.

The chain couples TRBV7-8 to TRBJ2-3; TRBD2 matches at 13 bases. The CDR3 sequence is 15 residues long. Germline lookup yields CDR1 SGHVS and CDR2 FQNEAQ. J lost 4 bases, V lost 5 bases, and 3 bases had no gene match. The CDR3 DNA sequence: TGTGCCAGCAGCACGACTAGCGGGGGGCCAGATACGCAGTATTTT. Amino acid sequence: CASSTTSGGPDTQYF.

The chain joins TRBV7-9 to TRBJ1-5, with D unclear. The CDR3 spans 15 residues. Germline V gives CDR1 SEHNR, CDR2 FQNEAQ (reference sequence). Trimming cost V 1 base and J 3 bases, with 10 bases left between them. The CDR3 region has the DNA TGTGCCAGCAGCTTAGATACCGGGCTCAATCAGCCCCAGCATTTT. It codes for CASSLDTGLNQPQHF.

This clone was picked up one time. The V gene is TRBV10-2, the J gene TRBJ1-5; TRBD1 is a possible D gene (5 bases). The CDR3 consists of 14 residues. Between the trimmed V and J ends, which lost 0 bases and 2 bases, there was a span of 5 bases. Germline CDR1 is WSHSY and CDR2 is SAAADI. The CDR3 is CASSESGGNQPQHF. In DNA form, the CDR3 reads TGCGCCAGCAGTGAGTCGGGGGGCAATCAGCCCCAGCATTTT.

The rearrangement uses TRBV6-6 and TRBJ1-6, with 9 bases aligning to TRBD1. Germline assignment: CDR1 MNHNY and CDR2 SVGAGI (reference sequence). The CDR3 is 23 amino acids. V gave up 5 bases and J gave up 2 bases; unmatched junction bases: 25. This chain's CDR3 is CASSRTYYDRTGARRPYNSPLHF. The CDR3 nucleotides read TGTGCCAGCAGTCGAACATACTATGATAGGACAGGGGCTAGAAGGCCCTATAATTCACCCCTCCACTTT.

This clone turned up a few times. CDR3 residues: CASSLGGPYNEQFF. As DNA, the CDR3 is TGTGCCAGCAGCTTGGGGGGGCCCTACAATGAGCAGTTCTTC. The chain joins TRBV5-4 to TRBJ2-1; maybe TRBD1 (6 bases). Trimming stripped 0 bases from V and 2 bases from J, with 6 bases between. CDR1 is SGHNT, CDR2 YYREEE, per germline (reference sequence). CDR3 length: 14 amino acids.

The chain carries TRBV5-4 and TRBJ1-6; D gene unclear. The CDR3 has 16 amino acids. Germline V gene data show CDR1 as SGHNT and CDR2 as YYREEE (reference sequence). V gave up 1 base and J gave up 0 bases, with 8 bases separating them. Here the CDR3 DNA reads TGTGCCAGCAGCTTGTGGATGAACTCCTATAATTCACCCCTCCACTTT. This sequence encodes CASSLWMNSYNSPLHF.

The chain uses TRBV6-1 and TRBJ1-1; maybe TRBD1 (6 bases). In germline, CDR1 is MNHNS, CDR2 SASEGT. Trimming removed 3 bases from V and 8 bases from J, with 13 bases in between. The CDR3 spans 13 residues. The CDR3 nucleotides read TGTGCCAGCAGTGAGTCGGGGGCCGCCGAAGCTTTCTTT. It specifies CASSESGAAEAFF.

V is TRBV6-5 and J is TRBJ2-5; TRBD1 aligns across 9 bases. The ends lost 6 bases at V and 5 bases at J; junction bases unmatched: 10. CDR1 and CDR2 from the germline V gene are MNHEY and SVGAGI. CDR3 length equals 15 residues. The chain's CDR3 is CASSTTGGSGETQYF. The CDR3 coding sequence is TGTGCCAGCAGCACCACAGGGGGCAGCGGGGAGACCCAGTACTTC.

The chain uses TRBV5-6 and TRBJ1-3, with a weak D call TRBD1 (5 bases). Germline assignment: CDR1 SGHDT and CDR2 YYEEEE. This CDR3 has 14 residues. V lost 7 bases, J lost 3 bases, and 14 bases lay in between. CDR3 DNA: TGTGCCAGCGGCGGGGGGGAAGTTGGAAACACCATATATTTT. Amino acid sequence: CASGGGEVGNTIYF.

This clone is a singleton in its sample. The J gene is TRBJ2-3, the V gene TRBV14, with D maybe TRBD1 (5 bases). The germline CDR1 and CDR2 sequences are SGHDN and FVKESK. Trimming shortened V by 3 bases and J by 6 bases, and 7 bases separated the two germline ends. CDR3 length: 12 residues. As DNA, the CDR3 is TGTGCCAGCAGCCAGCGACAGGATACGCAGTATTTT. As protein: CASSQRQDTQYF.

The chain has TRBV4-3 and TRBJ1-3; D ambiguous. The germline V gene encodes CDR1 LGHNA and CDR2 YSLEER. V was clipped by 0 bases and J by 0 bases, with 6 bases between them. The CDR3 is 15 amino acids. The CDR3 sequence: CASSQDYYSGNTIYF. CDR3 bases: TGCGCCAGCAGCCAAGACTATTACTCTGGAAACACCATATATTTT.

V is TRBV6-2 or TRBV6-3 and J is TRBJ2-5, with D tentatively TRBD2 (6 bases). The V end was cut by 6 bases, the J end by 1 base, with 21 bases between. CDR1 and CDR2 (germline): MNHEY, SVGEGT. This CDR3 has 17 amino acids. The CDR3 protein is CASSLGLTRDSQETQYF. The CDR3, as DNA: TGTGCCAGCAGCCTCGGCTTGACCCGGGACTCCCAAGAGACCCAGTACTTC.

A few counts support this clone. The same CDR3 also results from other DNA sequences found in this sample. V gene TRBV6-1 combines with J gene TRBJ1-5; no clear D gene. Trimming shortened V by 3 bases and J by 3 bases, and 9 bases separated the two germline ends. CDR3 length equals 14 residues. Germline V CDR1 and CDR2: MNHNS, SASEGT. Written as DNA, the CDR3 is TGTGCCAGCAGTGAGGTACAGCCCAATCAGCCCCAGCATTTT. Its protein product is CASSEVQPNQPQHF.

The V call is TRBV10-3, the J call TRBJ1-2; D perhaps matches TRBD1 (6 bases). V was cut by 7 bases and J by 10 bases, with 25 bases left in between. The germline gives CDR1 ENHRY, CDR2 SYGVKD. The CDR3 covers 15 residues. CDR3 sequence (DNA): TGTGCCATCAAAGAACATGCCGGGTCAGGGGTAGACTACACCTTC. This encodes CAIKEHAGSGVDYTF.

V gene TRBV7-8 combines with J gene TRBJ2-1, with D unresolved. V lost 0 bases to trimming and J lost 3 bases, with 3 bases between them. Germline CDR1 and CDR2: SGHVS and FQNEAQ. The CDR3 sequence is 13 residues long. The CDR3 nucleotides are TGTGCCAGCAGCTTAGCGGACTACAATGAGCAGTTCTTC. Its translation is CASSLADYNEQFF.

The gene calls are TRBV6-6 and TRBJ1-1; D might be TRBD1 (6 bases). The V and J ends lost 2 bases and 4 bases respectively, with 14 bases between them. CDR1 MNHNY and CDR2 SVGAGI come from the germline V gene (reference sequence). This CDR3 contains 15 residues. The DNA of the CDR3 is TGTGCCAGCAGTTACGGTCCCTGGGGGGCCACTGAAGCTTTCTTT. As protein: CASSYGPWGATEAFF.

V usage is TRBV11-2 and J usage is TRBJ1-1; D might be TRBD1 (5 bases). The germline gives CDR1 SGHAT, CDR2 FQNNGV. The CDR3 has 15 residues. V lost 4 bases, J lost 1 base, and 13 bases lay in between. The CDR3 region has the DNA TGTGCCAGCAGCTCCGTCGGGGCGACGAACACTGAAGCTTTCTTT. The encoded protein is CASSSVGATNTEAFF.

This clone was detected only a few times. The rearrangement uses TRBV5-5 and TRBJ1-3; D is perhaps TRBD1 (5 bases). The CDR3 sequence is 14 residues long. V dropped 3 bases and J dropped 4 bases, with 11 bases sitting between them. Germline assignment: CDR1 SGHKS and CDR2 YYEKEE (reference sequence). CDR3 sequence: CASSSGAGGNTIYF. The CDR3 DNA follows: TGTGCCAGCAGCTCCGGGGCTGGAGGAAACACCATATATTTT.

The rearrangement links TRBV7-9 to TRBJ2-4; 9 bases are a match to TRBD2. The germline V gene has CDR1 SEHNR and CDR2 FQNEAQ (reference sequence). Trimming removed 5 bases from V and 0 bases from J; junction bases left unmatched: 8. The CDR3 contains 17 residues. The CDR3 region is CASSQDSGGLAKNIQYF. In DNA form, the CDR3 reads TGTGCCAGCAGCCAAGACAGCGGGGGGTTAGCCAAAAACATTCAGTACTTC.

The chain joins TRBV10-3 to TRBJ1-1; D is perhaps TRBD1 (6 bases). Trimming shortened V by 6 bases and J by 1 base, and 12 bases separated the two germline ends. CDR1 is ENHRY and CDR2 is SYGVKD in the germline V gene. This CDR3 region has 14 residues. CDR3 DNA sequence: TGTGCCATCAGGGGGGTACAGGGGAACACTGAAGCTTTCTTT. Translated, it gives CAIRGVQGNTEAFF.

The chain joins TRBV28 to TRBJ2-4; TRBD1 matches 8 bases. The trim removed 4 bases at V and 2 bases at J, leaving 10 bases unmatched. The germline gives CDR1 MDHEN, CDR2 SYDVKM. The CDR3 covers 17 residues. This chain's CDR3 is CASSYLTTGGSKNIQYF. CDR3 nucleotides: TGTGCCAGCAGTTACCTAACTACAGGGGGGTCCAAAAACATTCAGTACTTC. Supplemented by reference TRBV28 and TRBJ2-4, the full variable domain reads DVKVTQSSRYLVKRTGEKVFLECVQDMDHENMFWYRQDPGLGLRLIYFSYDVKMKEKGDIPEGYSVSREKKERFSLILESASTNQTSMYLCASSYLTTGGSKNIQYFGAGTRLSVL.

The rearrangement links TRBV19 to TRBJ1-5, with 9 bases fitting TRBD1. This CDR3 contains 15 residues. Looked up from germline, CDR1 is LNHDA and CDR2 is SQIVND (reference sequence). The ends lost 5 bases at V and 7 bases at J; junction bases unmatched: 9. The CDR3 protein is CASSWGGQGRQPQHF. Here the CDR3 DNA reads TGTGCCAGTAGTTGGGGGGGACAGGGTCGCCAGCCCCAGCATTTT.